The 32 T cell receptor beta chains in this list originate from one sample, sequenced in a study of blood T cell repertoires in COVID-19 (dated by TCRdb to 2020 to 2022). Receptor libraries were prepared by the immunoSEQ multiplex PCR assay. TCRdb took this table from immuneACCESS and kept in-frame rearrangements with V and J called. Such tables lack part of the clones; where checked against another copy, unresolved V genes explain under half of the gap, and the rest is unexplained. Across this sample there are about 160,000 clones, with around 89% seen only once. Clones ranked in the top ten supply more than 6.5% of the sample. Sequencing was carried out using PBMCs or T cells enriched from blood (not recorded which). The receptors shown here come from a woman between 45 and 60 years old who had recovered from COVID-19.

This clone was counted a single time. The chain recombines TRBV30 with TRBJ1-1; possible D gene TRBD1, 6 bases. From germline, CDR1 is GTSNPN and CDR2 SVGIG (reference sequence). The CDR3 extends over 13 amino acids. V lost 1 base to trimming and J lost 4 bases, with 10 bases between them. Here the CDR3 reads CAWSGAGATEAFF. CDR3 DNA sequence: TGTGCCTGGAGTGGTGCAGGGGCCACTGAAGCTTTCTTT.

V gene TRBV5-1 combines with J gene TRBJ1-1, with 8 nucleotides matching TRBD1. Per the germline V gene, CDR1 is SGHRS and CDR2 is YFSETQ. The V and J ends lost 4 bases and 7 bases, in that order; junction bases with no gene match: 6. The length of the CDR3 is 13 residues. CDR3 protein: CASSPRTGIEAFF. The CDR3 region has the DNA TGCGCCAGCAGCCCCCGGACAGGGATTGAAGCTTTCTTT. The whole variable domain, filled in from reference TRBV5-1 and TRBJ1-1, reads KAGVTQTPRYLIKTRGQQVTLSCSPISGHRSVSWYQQTPGQGLQFLFEYFSETQRNKGNFPGRFSGRQFSNSRSEMNVSTLELGDSALYLCASSPRTGIEAFFGQGTRLTVV.

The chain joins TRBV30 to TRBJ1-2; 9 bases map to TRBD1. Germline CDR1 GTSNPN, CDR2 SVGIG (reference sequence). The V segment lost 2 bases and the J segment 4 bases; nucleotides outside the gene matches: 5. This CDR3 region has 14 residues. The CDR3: CAWSRTGVTYGYTF. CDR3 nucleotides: TGTGCCTGGAGTCGGACAGGGGTTACCTATGGCTACACCTTC.

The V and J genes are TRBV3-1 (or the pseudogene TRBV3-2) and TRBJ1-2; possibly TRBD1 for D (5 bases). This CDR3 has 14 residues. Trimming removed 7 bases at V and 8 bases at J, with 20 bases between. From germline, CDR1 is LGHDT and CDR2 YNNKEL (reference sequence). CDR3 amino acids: CASTLKGAVGGYTF. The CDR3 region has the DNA TGTGCCAGCACCCTAAAAGGGGCGGTTGGGGGCTACACCTTC.

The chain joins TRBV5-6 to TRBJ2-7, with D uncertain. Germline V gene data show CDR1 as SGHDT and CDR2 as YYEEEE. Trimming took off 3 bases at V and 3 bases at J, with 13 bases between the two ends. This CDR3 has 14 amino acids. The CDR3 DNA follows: TGTGCCAGCAGCTCCTACCCGAGGAACTACGAGCAGTACTTC. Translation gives CASSSYPRNYEQYF.

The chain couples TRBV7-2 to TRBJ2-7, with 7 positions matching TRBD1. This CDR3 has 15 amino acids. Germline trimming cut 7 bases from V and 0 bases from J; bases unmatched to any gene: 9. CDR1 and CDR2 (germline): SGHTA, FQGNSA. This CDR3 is CASTIHAGGSYEQYF. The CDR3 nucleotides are TGTGCCAGCACCATTCATGCAGGGGGCTCCTACGAGCAGTACTTC.

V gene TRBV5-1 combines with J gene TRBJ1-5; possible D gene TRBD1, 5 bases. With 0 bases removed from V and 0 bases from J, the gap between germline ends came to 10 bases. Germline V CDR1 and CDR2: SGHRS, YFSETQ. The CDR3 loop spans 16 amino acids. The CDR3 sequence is CASSLVGAHSNQPQHF. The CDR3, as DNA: TGCGCCAGCAGCTTGGTAGGGGCACATAGCAATCAGCCCCAGCATTTT.

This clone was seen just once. CDR3 in amino acids: CASSRQKTTEQYF. The CDR3 coding sequence is TGTGCCAGCAGCAGGCAGAAGACTACCGAGCAGTACTTC. V usage is TRBV7-9 and J usage is TRBJ2-7; weak D call: TRBD2 (5 bases). Germline CDR1 is SEHNR and CDR2 is FQNEAQ (reference sequence). V dropped 5 bases and J dropped 6 bases, with 14 bases sitting between them. The CDR3 extends over 13 amino acids.

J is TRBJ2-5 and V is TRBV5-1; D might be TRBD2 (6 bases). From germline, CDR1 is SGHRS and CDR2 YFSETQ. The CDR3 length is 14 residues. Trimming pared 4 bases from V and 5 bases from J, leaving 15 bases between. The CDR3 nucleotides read TGCGCCAGCAGCGGGGGTCCGGGGGAGGAGACCCAGTACTTC. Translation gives CASSGGPGEETQYF.

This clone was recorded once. The CDR3 is CASSRRLKTSGENTGELFF. The CDR3 DNA is TGTGCCAGTAGTCGACGCCTAAAGACTAGCGGGGAGAACACCGGGGAGCTGTTTTTT. The chain employs TRBV19 and TRBJ2-2, with 11 bases identical to TRBD2. This CDR3 region has 19 residues. Germline loops: CDR1 LNHDA, CDR2 SQIVND (reference sequence). J lost 1 base, V lost 5 bases, and 12 bases had no gene match.

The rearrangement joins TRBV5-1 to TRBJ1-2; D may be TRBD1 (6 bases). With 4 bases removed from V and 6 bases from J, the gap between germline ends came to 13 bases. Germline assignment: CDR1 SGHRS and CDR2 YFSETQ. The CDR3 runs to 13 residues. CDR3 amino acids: CASSPQGWDGYTF. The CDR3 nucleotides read TGCGCCAGCAGCCCACAGGGTTGGGATGGCTACACCTTC.

The CDR3 sequence is CASSIQGKNTIYF. The DNA for the CDR3 is TGTGCCAGTAGTATTCAGGGCAAAAACACCATATATTTT. The chain carries TRBV19 and TRBJ1-3; TRBD1 might be the D (5 bases). Between the trimmed V and J ends, which lost 3 bases and 6 bases, there was a span of 9 bases. The germline gives CDR1 LNHDA, CDR2 SQIVND (reference sequence). This CDR3 is built from 13 residues. The complete variable domain, with remaining parts taken from reference TRBV19 and TRBJ1-3, reads DGGITQSPKYLFRKEGQNVTLSCEQNLNHDAMYWYRQDPGQGLRLIYYSQIVNDFQKGDIAEGYSVSREKKESFPLTVTSAQKNPTAFYLCASSIQGKNTIYFGEGSWLTVV.

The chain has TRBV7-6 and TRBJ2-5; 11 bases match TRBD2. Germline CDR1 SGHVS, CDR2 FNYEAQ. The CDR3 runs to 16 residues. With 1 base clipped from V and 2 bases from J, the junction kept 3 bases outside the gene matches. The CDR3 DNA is TGTGCCAGCAGCTTAGGGCTAGCGGGGGGACAAGAGACCCAGTACTTC. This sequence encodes CASSLGLAGGQETQYF.

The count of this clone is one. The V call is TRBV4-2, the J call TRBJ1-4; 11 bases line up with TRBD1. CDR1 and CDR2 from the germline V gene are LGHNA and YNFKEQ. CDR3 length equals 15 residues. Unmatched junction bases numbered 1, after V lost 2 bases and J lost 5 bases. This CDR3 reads CASSQRDRGNEKLFF. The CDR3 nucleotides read TGTGCCAGCAGCCAAAGGGACAGGGGGAATGAAAAACTGTTTTTT.

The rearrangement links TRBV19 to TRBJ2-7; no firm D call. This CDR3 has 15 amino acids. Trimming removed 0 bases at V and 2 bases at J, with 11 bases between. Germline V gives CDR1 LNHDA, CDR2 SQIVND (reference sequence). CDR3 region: CASSIEGTLAYEQYF. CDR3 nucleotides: TGTGCCAGTAGTATAGAGGGCACCCTCGCCTACGAGCAGTACTTC.

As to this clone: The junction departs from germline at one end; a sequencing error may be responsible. The CDR3 sequence: CASSLLAGTATIF. DNA for the CDR3: TGTGCCAGCAGCCTCCTGGCGGGGACAGCCACAATCTTC. The chain is built from TRBV5-6 and TRBJ2-7; the D gene is possibly TRBD1 (7 bases). CDR1 SGHDT and CDR2 YYEEEE come from the germline V gene. CDR3 length: 13 residues.

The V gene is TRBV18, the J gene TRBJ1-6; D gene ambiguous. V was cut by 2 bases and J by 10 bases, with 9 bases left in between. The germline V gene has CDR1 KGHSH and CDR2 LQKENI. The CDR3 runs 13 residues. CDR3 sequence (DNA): TGTGCCAGCTCACCAACGGGGAACTCACCCCTCCACTTT. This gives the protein CASSPTGNSPLHF.

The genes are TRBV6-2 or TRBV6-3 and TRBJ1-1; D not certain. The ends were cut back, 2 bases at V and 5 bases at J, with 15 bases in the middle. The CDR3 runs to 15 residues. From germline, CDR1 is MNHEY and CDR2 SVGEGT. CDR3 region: CASSYGSLSGTEAFF. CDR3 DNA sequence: TGTGCCAGCAGTTACGGAAGTCTATCCGGGACTGAAGCTTTCTTT.

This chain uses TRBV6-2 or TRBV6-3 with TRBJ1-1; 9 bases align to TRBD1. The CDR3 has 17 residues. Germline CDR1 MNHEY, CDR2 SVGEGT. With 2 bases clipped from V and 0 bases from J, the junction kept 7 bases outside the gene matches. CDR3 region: CASSYKGQGLMNTEAFF. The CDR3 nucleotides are TGTGCCAGCAGTTACAAGGGACAGGGCCTAATGAACACTGAAGCTTTCTTT.

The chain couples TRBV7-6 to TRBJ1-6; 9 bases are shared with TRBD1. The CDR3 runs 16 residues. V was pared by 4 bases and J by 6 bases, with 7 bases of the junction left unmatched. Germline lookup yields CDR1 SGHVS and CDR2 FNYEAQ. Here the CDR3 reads CASSSAPGQGNSPLHF. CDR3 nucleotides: TGTGCCAGCAGCTCTGCGCCGGGACAGGGTAATTCACCCCTCCACTTT.

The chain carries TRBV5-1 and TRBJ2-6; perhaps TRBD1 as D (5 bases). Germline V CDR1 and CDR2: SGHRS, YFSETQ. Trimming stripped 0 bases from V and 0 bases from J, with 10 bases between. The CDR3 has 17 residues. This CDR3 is CASSLEPGFSGANVLTF. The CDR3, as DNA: TGCGCCAGCAGCTTGGAGCCAGGGTTCTCTGGGGCCAACGTCCTGACTTTC.

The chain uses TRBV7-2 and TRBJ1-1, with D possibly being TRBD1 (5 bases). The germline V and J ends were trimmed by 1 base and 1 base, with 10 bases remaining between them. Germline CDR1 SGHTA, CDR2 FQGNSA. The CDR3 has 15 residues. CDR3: CASSLGGTGNTEAFF. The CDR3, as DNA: TGTGCCAGCAGCTTAGGTGGGACTGGGAACACTGAAGCTTTCTTT.

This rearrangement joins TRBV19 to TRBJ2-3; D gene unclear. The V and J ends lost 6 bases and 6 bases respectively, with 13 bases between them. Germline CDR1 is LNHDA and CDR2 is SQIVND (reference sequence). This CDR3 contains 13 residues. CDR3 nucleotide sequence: TGTGCCAGTAGGAGGTTCCCGGCCGATACGCAGTATTTT. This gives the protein CASRRFPADTQYF.

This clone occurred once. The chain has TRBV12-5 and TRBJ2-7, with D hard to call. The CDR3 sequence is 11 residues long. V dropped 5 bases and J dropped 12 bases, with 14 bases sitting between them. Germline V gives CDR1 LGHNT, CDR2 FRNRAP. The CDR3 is CASGNLDPGYF. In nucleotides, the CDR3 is TGTGCTAGTGGTAACCTTGACCCGGGGTACTTC.

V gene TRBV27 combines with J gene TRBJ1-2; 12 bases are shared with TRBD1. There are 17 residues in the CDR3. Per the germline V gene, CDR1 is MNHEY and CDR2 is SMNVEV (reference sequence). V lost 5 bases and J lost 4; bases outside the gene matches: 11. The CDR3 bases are TGTGCCAGCAGTCCCCGCGGGACAGGGGGCGCCCCCTATGGCTACACCTTC. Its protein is CASSPRGTGGAPYGYTF.

Written as DNA, the CDR3 is TGTGCCAGCAGCTTCACGGGGGGGCGTCCCGATACGCAGTATTTT. The encoded protein is CASSFTGGRPDTQYF. This rearrangement joins TRBV7-3 to TRBJ2-3; 8 bases align to TRBD2. V lost 3 bases and J lost 6; bases outside the gene matches: 8. The germline V gene has CDR1 SGHTA and CDR2 FQGTGA. This CDR3 is built from 15 residues.

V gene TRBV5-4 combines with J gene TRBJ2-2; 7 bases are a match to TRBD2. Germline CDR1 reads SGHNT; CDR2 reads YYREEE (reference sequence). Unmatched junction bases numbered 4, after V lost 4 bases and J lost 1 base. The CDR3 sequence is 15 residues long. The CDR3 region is CASSVGGGNTGELFF. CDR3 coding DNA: TGTGCCAGCAGCGTGGGCGGGGGGAACACCGGGGAGCTGTTTTTT.

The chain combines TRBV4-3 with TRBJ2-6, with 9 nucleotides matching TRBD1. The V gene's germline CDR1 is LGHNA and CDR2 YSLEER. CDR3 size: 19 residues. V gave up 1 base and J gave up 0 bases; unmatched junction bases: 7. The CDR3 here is CASSQAGDRAYSGANVLTF. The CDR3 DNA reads TGCGCCAGCAGCCAAGCAGGGGACAGGGCCTACTCTGGGGCCAACGTCCTGACTTTC.

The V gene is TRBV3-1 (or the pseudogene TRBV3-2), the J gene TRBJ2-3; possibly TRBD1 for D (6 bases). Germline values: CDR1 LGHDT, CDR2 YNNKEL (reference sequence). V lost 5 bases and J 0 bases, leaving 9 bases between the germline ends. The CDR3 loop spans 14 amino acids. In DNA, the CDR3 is TGTGCCAGCAGCGGGACATTTAGCACAGATACGCAGTATTTT. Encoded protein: CASSGTFSTDTQYF.

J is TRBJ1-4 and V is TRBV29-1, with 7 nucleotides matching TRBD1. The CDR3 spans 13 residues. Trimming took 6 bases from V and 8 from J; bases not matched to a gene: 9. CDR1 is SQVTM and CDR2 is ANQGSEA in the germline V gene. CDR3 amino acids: CSVTGTVGEKLFF. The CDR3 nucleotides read TGCAGCGTAACTGGGACAGTCGGAGAAAAACTGTTTTTT.

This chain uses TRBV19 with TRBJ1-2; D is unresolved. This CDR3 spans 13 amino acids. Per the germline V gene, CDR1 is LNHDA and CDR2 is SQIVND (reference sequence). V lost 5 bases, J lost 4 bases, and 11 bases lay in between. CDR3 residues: CASSASAGYGYTF. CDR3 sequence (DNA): TGTGCCAGTAGTGCCTCGGCAGGCTATGGCTACACCTTC.

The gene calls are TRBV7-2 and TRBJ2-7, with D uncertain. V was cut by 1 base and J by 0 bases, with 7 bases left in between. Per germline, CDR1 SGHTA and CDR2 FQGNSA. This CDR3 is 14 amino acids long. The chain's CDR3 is CASSLDRFSYEQYF. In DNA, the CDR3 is TGTGCCAGCAGCTTAGATCGGTTCTCCTACGAGCAGTACTTC.